One sample yielded the 5 T cell receptor beta chains listed below, sequenced in a study of cytomegalovirus exposure and HLA in healthy donors. Amplification used 60 Vbeta primers and 13 Jbeta primers. Here immunoSEQ multiplex PCR was the method, and the copy in TCRdb shows in-frame clones only, minus some. The sample has 90,000 to 150,000 clones; 76% are singletons. Sequenced: PBMCs. The source is a woman between 40 and 50 years old in good health and CMV-seropositive.

The table lists this clone with a few counts. This chain joins TRBV6-4 and TRBJ1-1; possibly TRBD1 for D (6 bases). This CDR3 is built from 13 residues. Trimming left V 5 bases short and J 2 bases short, with 9 bases between. Germline CDR1 and CDR2: MRHNA and SNTAGT. The CDR3 DNA sequence: TGTGCCAGCAGTTGGACAGTTAACACTGAAGCTTTCTTT. Translating it yields CASSWTVNTEAFF.

This clone was counted once. The V and J genes are TRBV5-4 and TRBJ2-3; D is unclear. Germline assignment: CDR1 SGHNT and CDR2 YYREEE (reference sequence). The CDR3 has 15 amino acids. Trimming shortened V by 2 bases and J by 6 bases, and 16 bases separated the two germline ends. The chain's CDR3 is CASSLDTTPRDTQYF. CDR3 nucleotide sequence: TGTGCCAGCAGCTTAGATACGACACCCCGGGATACGCAGTATTTT.

This chain connects TRBV30 to TRBJ2-3, with 8 bases identical to TRBD1. The J segment lost 3 bases and the V segment lost 1 base, leaving 6 bases of the junction unmatched. Germline loops: CDR1 GTSNPN, CDR2 SVGIG (reference sequence). The CDR3 runs 15 residues. The CDR3 is CAWSAETGATDTQYF. The CDR3 DNA reads as TGTGCCTGGAGTGCCGAGACAGGGGCAACAGATACGCAGTATTTT.

The chain employs TRBV6-6 and TRBJ2-5; a possible D gene is TRBD2 (6 bases). CDR3 length equals 13 residues. Per the germline V gene, CDR1 is MNHNY and CDR2 is SVGAGI (reference sequence). V gave up 4 bases and J gave up 4 bases, with 10 bases separating them. This CDR3 is CASSWGVGETQYF. In DNA form, the CDR3 reads TGTGCCAGCAGTTGGGGGGTCGGAGAGACCCAGTACTTC.

The J gene is TRBJ1-4, the V gene TRBV2; D remains unclear. Germline CDR1 SNHLY, CDR2 FYNNEI. The CDR3 runs to 16 residues. Trimming took 6 bases from V and 3 from J, leaving 17 bases between them. The CDR3, as DNA: TGTGCCAGCAGCGAGGGTATCAGTACGGCTAATGAAAAACTGTTTTTT. It translates to CASSEGISTANEKLFF. The full variable domain, completed using reference TRBV2 and TRBJ1-4, is EPEVTQTPSHQVTQMGQEVILRCVPISNHLYFYWYRQILGQKVEFLVSFYNNEISEKSEIFDDQFSVERPDGSNFTLKIRSTKLEDSAMYFCASSEGISTANEKLFFGSGTQLSVL.